The rows below give T cell receptor beta chains drawn from one sample of a study of identical twins. TCRdb reprocessed the 5' RACE reads via MiXCR and lists one record per CDR3 protein. The data hold just under 550,000 distinct CDR3 sequences, with roughly 15% observed a single time. These data were also reused for a study on yellow fever vaccine responses in identical twins.

Sequencing input: CD4+ T cells sorted from blood. The receptors come from a woman younger than 30 in good health. Each CDR3 is given with its conserved first and last residue. Each record gives: D gene, V gene, clone size, J gene, CDR3 DNA, CDR3 protein. D genes are given only for firm matches. Clone size appears in some rows only: once, few, many, or a class for an expanded clone.

>TRBD1|TRBV7-9|.|TRBJ2-6
TGTGCCAGCAGCTTGGCAGGGGGCTCTGGGGCCAACGTCCTGACTTTC
CASSLAGGSGANVLTF
>.|TRBV7-9|many|TRBJ2-1
TGTGCCAGCAGCCAGGACGGGAGCTACAATGAGCAGTTCTTC
CASSQDGSYNEQFF
>.|TRBV5-1|few|TRBJ1-1
TGCGCCAGCAGCCACAGGACAGTGAACACTGAAGCTTTCTTT
CASSHRTVNTEAFF
>TRBD1|TRBV5-1|.|TRBJ2-1
TGCGCCAGCAGTGGAAATACAGGGGCTCCCTACAATGAGCAGTTCTTC
CASSGNTGAPYNEQFF
>.|TRBV28|.|TRBJ2-3
TGTGCCAGCAGTTTAGCCCGCGGGGACCGGGATACGCAGTATTTT
CASSLARGDRDTQYF
>.|TRBV3-1|.|TRBJ2-5
TGTGCCAGCAGCCAAGAACGGACTACGGAGACCCAGTACTTC
CASSQERTTETQYF
>.|TRBV5-1|.|TRBJ1-3
TGCGCCAGCAGCTCGGAGGGTCTCTCTGGAAACACCATATATTTT
CASSSEGLSGNTIYF
>.|TRBV10-3|few|TRBJ2-3
TGTGCCATCAGAGGGGCTAGCACAGATACGCAGTATTTT
CAIRGASTDTQYF
>.|TRBV12-3/TRBV12-4|few|TRBJ1-3
TGTGCCAGCAGTACCTCAGGGAGGAGGTCTGGAAACACCATATATTTT
CASSTSGRRSGNTIYF
>.|TRBV11-1|.|TRBJ2-2
TGTGCCAGCAGCCGAACGCGGACACCCGACACCGGGGAGCTGTTTTTT
CASSRTRTPDTGELFF
>.|TRBV5-1|.|TRBJ2-5
TGCGCCAGCAGCTTGGGAGCCGGGGAGACCCAGTACTTC
CASSLGAGETQYF
>.|TRBV25-1|few|TRBJ2-7
TGTGCCAGCAGTGCCAGCGGACCCTACGAGCAGTACTTC
CASSASGPYEQYF
>TRBD1|TRBV12-3/TRBV12-4|few|TRBJ1-2
TGTGCCAGCAGTGTCGGACAGGCTTGGAGTGGCTACACCTTC
CASSVGQAWSGYTF
>TRBD2|TRBV20-1|few|TRBJ2-1
TGCAGTGCTCCCGGGACTAGTTGGGGATCCGGTGAGCAGTTCTTC
CSAPGTSWGSGEQFF
>.|TRBV12-3/TRBV12-4|.|TRBJ1-2
TGTGCCAGCACCTTCACGTCCGCTGGCTACACCTTC
CASTFTSAGYTF
>.|TRBV5-6|few|TRBJ2-2
TGTGCCAGCAGCTTGGGAAAGTACACCGGGGAGCTGTTTTTT
CASSLGKYTGELFF
>.|TRBV20-1|.|TRBJ2-5
TGCAGTGCGGCGGGCCAACAAGAGACCCAGTACTTC
CSAAGQQETQYF
>.|TRBV28|.|TRBJ2-1
TGTGCCAGCAGTTTAGGTGGAACAAACCACAATGAGCAGTTCTTC
CASSLGGTNHNEQFF
>TRBD1|TRBV18|.|TRBJ2-2
TGTGCCAGCTCACCACTGACAGGGGGTTCCACCGGGGAGCTGTTTTTT
CASSPLTGGSTGELFF
>.|TRBV5-1|.|TRBJ2-2
TGCGCCAGCAGCGCCGCGGGGCAGCCGAACACCGGGGAGCTGTTTTTT
CASSAAGQPNTGELFF
>.|TRBV5-4|few|TRBJ2-1
TGTGCCAGCAGCCCAGAGTGGGGGAAGGCGTACAATGAGCAGTTCTTC
CASSPEWGKAYNEQFF
>.|TRBV9|.|TRBJ2-5
TGTGCCAGCAGCACAAGTGGGGACTACCAAGAGACCCAGTACTTC
CASSTSGDYQETQYF
>.|TRBV25-1|many|TRBJ1-4
TGTGCCAGCAGTGAATTGAGTAATGAAAAACTGTTTTTT
CASSELSNEKLFF
>.|TRBV4-1|.|TRBJ2-1
TGCGCCAGCAGCCAAGCCTCCATTTCGTGGATCCTTCATGAGCAGTTCTTC
CASSQASISWILHEQFF
>.|TRBV11-2|few|TRBJ2-2
TGTGCCAGCAGCCCAGGACGGAGGGTAGGGGAGCTGTTTTTT
CASSPGRRVGELFF
>.|TRBV5-1|few|TRBJ1-1
TGCGCCAGCAGCTGGACGGTGAACACTGAAGCTTTCTTT
CASSWTVNTEAFF
>.|TRBV12-3/TRBV12-4|.|TRBJ2-7
TGTGCCAGCAGTTTTTGGCGGGATACCTACGAGCAGTACTTC
CASSFWRDTYEQYF
>.|TRBV20-1|.|TRBJ1-1
TGCAGTGCTAGGCAGGGGAGCACTGAAGCTTTCTTT
CSARQGSTEAFF
>.|TRBV20-1|.|TRBJ2-2
TGCAGTGCTAGTAGCGGAACGAACACCGGGGAGCTGTTTTTT
CSASSGTNTGELFF
>TRBD2|TRBV29-1|few|TRBJ2-2
TGCAGCGCGCGGGGGAGCGGGGGGTACACCGGGGAGCTGTTTTTT
CSARGSGGYTGELFF
>.|TRBV11-2|.|TRBJ1-2
TGTGCCAGCAGTCGCATTGCTCCGAGACTTCAGGGAAGCTATGGCTACACCTTC
CASSRIAPRLQGSYGYTF
>TRBD1|TRBV12-3/TRBV12-4|many|TRBJ2-7
TGTGCCAGCAGCTTACAGGGGGTCGAGCAGTACTTC
CASSLQGVEQYF
>.|TRBV3-1|few|TRBJ2-1
TGTGCCAGCAGCCCTGGCGGGTGGGGGAGTCGGAGCTCCTACAATGAGCAGTTCTTC
CASSPGGWGSRSSYNEQFF
>TRBD2|TRBV12-5|few|TRBJ2-3
TGTGCTAGTGGTTTGTCACAAACTAGCGGGAATACAGATACGCAGTATTTT
CASGLSQTSGNTDTQYF
>TRBD1|TRBV7-8|few|TRBJ2-1
TGTGCCAGCAGCTCTCCGGATAAGGGACAGGGTATAAATGAGCAGTTCTTC
CASSSPDKGQGINEQFF
>TRBD1|TRBV5-6|few|TRBJ2-4
TGTGCCAGCAGATTGGGGCGGGACAGGCCAAACATTCAGTACTTC
CASRLGRDRPNIQYF
>.|TRBV5-1|few|TRBJ2-2
TGCGCCAGCAGCTCCCCCCGGGGACACCCCCTGGACTACACCGGGGAGCTGTTTTTT
CASSSPRGHPLDYTGELFF
>TRBD1|TRBV7-8|.|TRBJ1-2
TGTGCCACGGTGGGAAGACAGGGGGTGTATGGCTACACCTTC
CATVGRQGVYGYTF
>.|TRBV2|.|TRBJ2-2
TGTGCCAGCAGTTTAAGCTCTACGAACACCGGGGAGCTGTTTTTT
CASSLSSTNTGELFF
>.|TRBV27|.|TRBJ1-2
TGTGCCAGCAGTTCTTCTGGGGGGGGCAGGGATGGCTACACCTTC
CASSSSGGGRDGYTF
>.|TRBV5-1|.|TRBJ1-4
TGCGCCAGCAGCCCAGGACAGCAAGGGCTCGGTGAAAAACTGTTTTTT
CASSPGQQGLGEKLFF
>TRBD1|TRBV5-1|many|TRBJ1-1
TGTGCCAGCAGTGCGGGGACAGTGAACACTGAAGCTTTCTTT
CASSAGTVNTEAFF
>.|TRBV10-3|few|TRBJ2-7
TGTGCCAAGGCGCTTGAGGGGCAAGAGCAGTACTTC
CAKALEGQEQYF
>.|TRBV18|few|TRBJ2-4
TGTGCCAGCTCAACGGGTCCGCCTATTAACATTCAGTACTTC
CASSTGPPINIQYF
>TRBD2|TRBV5-1|few|TRBJ2-1
TGCGCCAGCAGCGGGCTAGCGGGAAACTACAATGAGCAGTTCTTC
CASSGLAGNYNEQFF
>.|TRBV7-9|.|TRBJ2-3
TGTGCCAGCAATGATTTCGGGGGAGGCACAGATACGCAGTATTTT
CASNDFGGGTDTQYF
>TRBD2|TRBV2|few|TRBJ2-3
TGTGCCAGCAGTTATCCGGGACGGGGAGGGTTCGGTACGCAGTATTTT
CASSYPGRGGFGTQYF
>.|TRBV7-9|few|TRBJ2-5
TGTGCCAGCAGGGCACGGCAAGAGACCCAGTACTTC
CASRARQETQYF
>TRBD1|TRBV5-1|few|TRBJ2-7
TGCGCCAGCAGCTTGACAGGGGAGTACGAGCAGTACTTC
CASSLTGEYEQYF
>TRBD1|TRBV7-9|.|TRBJ2-5
TGTGCCAGCAGTCCGACAGGGAAACAAGAGACCCAGTACTTC
CASSPTGKQETQYF
>TRBD2|TRBV5-6|.|TRBJ2-1
TGTGCCAGCAGCTTTAGGCAGGGGGGGTCTAGCGGGAAGTACAATGAGCAGTTCTTC
CASSFRQGGSSGKYNEQFF
>.|TRBV2|.|TRBJ2-1
TGTGCCAGCATTCTCGGATTCCCATCGGGAGAGCAGTTCTTC
CASILGFPSGEQFF